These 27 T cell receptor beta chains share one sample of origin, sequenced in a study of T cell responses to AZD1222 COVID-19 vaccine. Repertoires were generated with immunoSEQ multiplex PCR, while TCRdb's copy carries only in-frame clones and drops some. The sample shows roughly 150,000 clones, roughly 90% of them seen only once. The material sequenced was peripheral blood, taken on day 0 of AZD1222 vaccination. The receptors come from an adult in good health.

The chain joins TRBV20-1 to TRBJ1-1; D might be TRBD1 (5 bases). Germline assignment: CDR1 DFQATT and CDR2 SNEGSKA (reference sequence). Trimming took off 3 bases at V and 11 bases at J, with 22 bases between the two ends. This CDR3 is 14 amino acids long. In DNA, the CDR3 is TGCAGTGCTAGTTCCCCCGGGACCAACCTTGGGGCTTTCTTT. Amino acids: CSASSPGTNLGAFF.

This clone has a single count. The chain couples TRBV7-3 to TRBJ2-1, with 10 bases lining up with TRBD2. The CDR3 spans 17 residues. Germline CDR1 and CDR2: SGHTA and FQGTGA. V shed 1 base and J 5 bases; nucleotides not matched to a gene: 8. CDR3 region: CASSLRGLAGAHNEQFF. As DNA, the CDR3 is TGTGCCAGCAGCTTAAGGGGGCTAGCGGGGGCCCACAATGAGCAGTTCTTC.

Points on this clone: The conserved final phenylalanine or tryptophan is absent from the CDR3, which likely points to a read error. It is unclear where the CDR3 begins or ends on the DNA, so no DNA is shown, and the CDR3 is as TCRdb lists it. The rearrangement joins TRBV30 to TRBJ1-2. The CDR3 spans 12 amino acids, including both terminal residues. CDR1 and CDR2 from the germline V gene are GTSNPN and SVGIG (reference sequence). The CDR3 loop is CAWSIGPRPGTL.

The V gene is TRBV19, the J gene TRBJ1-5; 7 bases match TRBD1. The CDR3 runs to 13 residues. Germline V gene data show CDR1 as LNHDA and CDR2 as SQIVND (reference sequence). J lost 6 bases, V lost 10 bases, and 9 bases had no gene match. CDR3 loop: CATKDRVFQPQHF. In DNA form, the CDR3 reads TGTGCCACCAAAGACAGGGTCTTTCAGCCCCAGCATTTT.

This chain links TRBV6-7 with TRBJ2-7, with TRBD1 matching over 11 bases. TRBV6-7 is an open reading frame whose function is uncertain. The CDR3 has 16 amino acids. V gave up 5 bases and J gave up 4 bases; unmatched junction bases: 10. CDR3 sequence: CASSRPGQGGFYEQYF. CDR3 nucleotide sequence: TGTGCCAGCAGTCGACCGGGACAGGGGGGTTTTTACGAGCAGTACTTC.

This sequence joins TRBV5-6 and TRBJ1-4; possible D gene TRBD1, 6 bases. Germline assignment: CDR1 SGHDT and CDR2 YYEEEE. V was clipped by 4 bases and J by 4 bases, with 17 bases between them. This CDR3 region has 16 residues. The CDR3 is CASSPTRDRLNEKLFF. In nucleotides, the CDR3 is TGTGCCAGCAGCCCAACCCGTGACAGGCTTAATGAAAAACTGTTTTTT.

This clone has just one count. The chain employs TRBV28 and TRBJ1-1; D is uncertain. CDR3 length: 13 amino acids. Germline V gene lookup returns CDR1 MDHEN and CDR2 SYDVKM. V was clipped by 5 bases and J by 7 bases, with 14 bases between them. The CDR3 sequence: CASSARPGIEAFF. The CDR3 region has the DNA TGTGCCAGCAGTGCCCGTCCCGGAATTGAAGCTTTCTTT.

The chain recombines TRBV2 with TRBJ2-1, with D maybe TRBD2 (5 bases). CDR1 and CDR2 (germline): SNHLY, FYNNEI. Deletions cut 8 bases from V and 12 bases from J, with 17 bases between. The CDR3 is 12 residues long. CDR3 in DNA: TGTGCCAGCTCTTACGAGAGGGCCGGGCAGTTCTTC. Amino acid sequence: CASSYERAGQFF. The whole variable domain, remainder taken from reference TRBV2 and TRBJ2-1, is EPEVTQTPSHQVTQMGQEVILRCVPISNHLYFYWYRQILGQKVEFLVSFYNNEISEKSEIFDDQFSVERPDGSNFTLKIRSTKLEDSAMYFCASSYERAGQFFGPGTRLTVL.

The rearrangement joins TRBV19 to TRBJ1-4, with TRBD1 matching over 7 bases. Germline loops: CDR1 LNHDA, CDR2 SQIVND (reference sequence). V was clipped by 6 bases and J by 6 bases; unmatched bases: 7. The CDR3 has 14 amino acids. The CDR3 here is CASSYRDSYEKLFF. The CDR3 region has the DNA TGTGCCAGTAGCTATCGGGACAGCTATGAAAAACTGTTTTTT.

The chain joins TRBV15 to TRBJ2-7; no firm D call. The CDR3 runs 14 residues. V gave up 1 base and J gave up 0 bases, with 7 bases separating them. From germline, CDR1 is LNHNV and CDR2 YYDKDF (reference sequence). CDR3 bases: TGTGCCACCAGCAGAGGTACTTCCTCCTACGAGCAGTACTTC. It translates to CATSRGTSSYEQYF.

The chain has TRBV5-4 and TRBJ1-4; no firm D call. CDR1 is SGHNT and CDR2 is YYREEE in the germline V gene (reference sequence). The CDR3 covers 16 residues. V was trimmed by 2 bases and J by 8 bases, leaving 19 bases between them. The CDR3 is CASSLKVETRTEKLFF. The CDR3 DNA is TGTGCCAGCAGCTTAAAGGTGGAGACAAGGACCGAAAAACTGTTTTTT.

DNA of the CDR3: TGTGCCAGTAACGCTAATCAGGGAGGTCAGCCCCAGCATTTT. Translating gives CASNANQGGQPQHF. The rearrangement joins TRBV19 to TRBJ1-5; tentatively, D is TRBD1 (5 bases). The germline V gene encodes CDR1 LNHDA and CDR2 SQIVND (reference sequence). Trimming took 7 bases from V and 6 from J, leaving 16 bases between them. CDR3 length equals 14 residues.

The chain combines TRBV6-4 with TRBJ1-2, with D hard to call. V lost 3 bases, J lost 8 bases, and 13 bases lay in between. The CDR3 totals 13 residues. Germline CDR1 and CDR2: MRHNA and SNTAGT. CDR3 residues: CASSEGPWEGYTF. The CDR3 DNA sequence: TGTGCCAGCAGTGAAGGCCCCTGGGAAGGCTACACCTTC.

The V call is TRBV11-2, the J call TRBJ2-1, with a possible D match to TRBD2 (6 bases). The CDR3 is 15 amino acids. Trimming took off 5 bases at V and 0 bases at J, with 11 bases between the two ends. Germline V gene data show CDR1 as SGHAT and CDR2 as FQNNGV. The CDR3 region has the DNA TGTGCCAGCAGCCCCCAGCGGGTCTCCTACAATGAGCAGTTCTTC. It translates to CASSPQRVSYNEQFF.

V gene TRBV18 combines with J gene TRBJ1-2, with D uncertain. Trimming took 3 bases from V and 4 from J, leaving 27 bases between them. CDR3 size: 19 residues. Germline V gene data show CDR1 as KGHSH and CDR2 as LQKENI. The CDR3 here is CASSPILTGAVIPVYGYTF. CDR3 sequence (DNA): TGTGCCAGCTCACCGATCCTAACCGGTGCGGTCATTCCGGTCTATGGCTACACCTTC.

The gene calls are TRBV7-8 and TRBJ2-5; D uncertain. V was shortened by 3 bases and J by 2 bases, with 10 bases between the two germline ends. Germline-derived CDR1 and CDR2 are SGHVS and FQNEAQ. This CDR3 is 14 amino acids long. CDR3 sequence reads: CASSFRRSQETQYF. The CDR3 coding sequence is TGTGCCAGCAGCTTCCGACGGTCGCAAGAGACCCAGTACTTC.

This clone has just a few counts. CDR3 sequence: CASSEGGDSVHEQFF. The CDR3 region has the DNA TGTGCCAGCAGTGAAGGGGGGGATTCGGTCCATGAGCAGTTCTTC. The V gene is TRBV6-4, the J gene TRBJ2-1, with D perhaps TRBD2 (7 bases). Trimming stripped 3 bases from V and 8 bases from J, with 17 bases between. Germline V CDR1 and CDR2: MRHNA, SNTAGT. The CDR3 extends over 15 amino acids.

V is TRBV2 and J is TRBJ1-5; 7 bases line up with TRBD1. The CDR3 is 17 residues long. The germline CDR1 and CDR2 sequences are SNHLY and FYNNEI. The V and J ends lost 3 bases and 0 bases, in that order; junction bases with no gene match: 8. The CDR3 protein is CASSDYTGTVSNQPQHF. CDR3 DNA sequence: TGTGCCAGCAGTGATTATACTGGGACAGTTAGCAATCAGCCCCAGCATTTT.

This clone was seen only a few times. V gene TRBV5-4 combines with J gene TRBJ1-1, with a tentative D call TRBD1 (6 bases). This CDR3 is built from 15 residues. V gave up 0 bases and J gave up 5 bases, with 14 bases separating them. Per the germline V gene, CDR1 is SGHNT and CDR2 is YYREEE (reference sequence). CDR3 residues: CASSLEGGVKTEAFF. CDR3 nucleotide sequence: TGTGCCAGCAGCTTGGAGGGGGGAGTAAAGACTGAAGCTTTCTTT.

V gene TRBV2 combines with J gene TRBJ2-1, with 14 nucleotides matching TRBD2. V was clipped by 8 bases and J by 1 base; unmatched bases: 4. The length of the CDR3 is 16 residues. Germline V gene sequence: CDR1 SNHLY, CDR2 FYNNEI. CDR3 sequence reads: CASRTSGGLSYNEQFF. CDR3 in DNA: TGTGCCAGCCGGACTAGCGGGGGGCTATCCTACAATGAGCAGTTCTTC.

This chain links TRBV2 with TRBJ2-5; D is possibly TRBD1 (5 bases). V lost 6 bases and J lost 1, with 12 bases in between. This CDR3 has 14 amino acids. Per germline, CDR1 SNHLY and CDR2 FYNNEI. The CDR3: CASREKQAQETQYF. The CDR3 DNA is TGTGCCAGCAGGGAGAAACAGGCCCAAGAGACCCAGTACTTC.

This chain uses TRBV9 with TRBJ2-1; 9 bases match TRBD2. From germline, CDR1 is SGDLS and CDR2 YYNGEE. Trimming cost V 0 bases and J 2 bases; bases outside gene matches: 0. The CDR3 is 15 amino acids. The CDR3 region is CASSVGTSAYNEQFF. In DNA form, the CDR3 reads TGTGCCAGCAGCGTAGGGACTAGCGCCTACAATGAGCAGTTCTTC.

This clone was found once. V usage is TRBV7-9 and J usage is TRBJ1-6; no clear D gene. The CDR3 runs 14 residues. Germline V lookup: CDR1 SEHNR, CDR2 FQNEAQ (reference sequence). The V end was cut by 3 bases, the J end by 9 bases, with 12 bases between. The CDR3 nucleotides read TGTGCCAGCAGCTTTGCCGGGGAGGGTTCACCCCTCCACTTT. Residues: CASSFAGEGSPLHF.

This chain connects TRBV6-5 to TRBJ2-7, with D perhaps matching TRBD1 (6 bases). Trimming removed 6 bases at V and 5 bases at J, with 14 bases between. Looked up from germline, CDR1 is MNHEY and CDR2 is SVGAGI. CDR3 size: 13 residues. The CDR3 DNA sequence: TGTGCCAGCAGGTGGGGGCAGCGTAACGAGCAGTACTTC. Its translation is CASRWGQRNEQYF.

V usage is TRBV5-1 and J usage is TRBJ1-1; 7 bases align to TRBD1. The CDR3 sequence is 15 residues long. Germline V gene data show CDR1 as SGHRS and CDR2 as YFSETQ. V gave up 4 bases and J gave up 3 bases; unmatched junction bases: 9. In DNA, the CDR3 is TGCGCCAGCAGCCCAACAACAGGGGTGGACACTGAAGCTTTCTTT. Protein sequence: CASSPTTGVDTEAFF.

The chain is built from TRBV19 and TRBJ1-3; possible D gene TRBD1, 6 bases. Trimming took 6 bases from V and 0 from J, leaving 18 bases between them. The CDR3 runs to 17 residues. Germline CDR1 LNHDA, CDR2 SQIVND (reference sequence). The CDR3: CASSKGTQRSSGNTIYF. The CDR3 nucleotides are TGTGCCAGTAGCAAAGGGACACAGCGCTCCTCTGGAAACACCATATATTTT.

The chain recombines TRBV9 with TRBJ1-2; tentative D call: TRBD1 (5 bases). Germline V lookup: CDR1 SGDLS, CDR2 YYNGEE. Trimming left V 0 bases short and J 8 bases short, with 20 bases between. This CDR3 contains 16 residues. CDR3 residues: CASSVAGFEKGSGYTF. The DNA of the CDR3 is TGTGCCAGCAGCGTAGCGGGATTTGAGAAGGGGAGCGGCTACACCTTC.